These 29 T cell receptor beta chains originate from one sample sequenced in a study of human CD8 memory T cell subsets. UMI-labeled 5' RACE was used to make TCR beta libraries. TCRdb processed the 5' RACE reads again and assigns one entry to each CDR3 protein, with no DNA. This listing includes 10,000 to 12,000 distinct CDR3 sequences. Sequencing was done on a sample of CD8+ T cells from PBMCs. These receptors were taken from a human donor in good health.

The rearrangement links TRBV2 to TRBJ2-3; TCRdb's assignment of TRBD1 cannot be checked, as there is no DNA. The V gene's germline CDR1 is SNHLY and CDR2 FYNNEI. The CDR3 is 16 amino acids. CDR3 amino acids: CASSARGRTSTDTQYF.

CDR3 sequence: CASSIDRVGTEAFF. The rearrangement uses TRBV5-1 and TRBJ1-1; TCRdb returns TRBD1, unconfirmable since there is no DNA. The CDR3 covers 14 residues. Germline CDR1 SGHRS, CDR2 YFSETQ.

The CDR3 here is CATSEGRGIDEQFF. The gene calls are TRBV24-1 and TRBJ2-1; TCRdb picks TRBD1, but there is no DNA to check that call. From germline, CDR1 is KGHDR and CDR2 SFDVKD. The CDR3 is made up of 14 amino acids.

This chain joins TRBV2 and TRBJ2-7. In germline, CDR1 is SNHLY, CDR2 FYNNEI. The CDR3 totals 14 residues. CDR3 protein: CASSEETGPYEQYF.

This clonotype counts as medium-sized (0.01 to 0.1%) by frequency. V gene TRBV20-1 combines with J gene TRBJ1-1; absent DNA, TCRdb's TRBD1 call cannot be checked. There are 14 residues in the CDR3. Germline CDR1 and CDR2: DFQATT and SNEGSKA (reference sequence). The CDR3 sequence: CSALAVTGHTEAFF.

The chain couples TRBV7-9 to TRBJ1-1; without DNA, the TCRdb call of TRBD1 cannot be checked. Looked up from germline, CDR1 is SEHNR and CDR2 is FQNEAQ (reference sequence). This CDR3 is 17 amino acids long. CDR3 protein: CASSLDGTGRVNTEAFF.

The gene calls are TRBV12-3 or TRBV12-4 and TRBJ1-5; TCRdb proposes TRBD1, but this gene call is untestable without DNA. This CDR3 spans 15 amino acids. The CDR3 region is CASSLDRGANQPQHF.

The chain couples TRBV7-8 to TRBJ2-1; TCRdb's D call of TRBD1 is untestable without DNA. Germline CDR1 SGHVS, CDR2 FQNEAQ. The CDR3 spans 16 residues. The CDR3 sequence: CASTDLSRQGSDEQFF.

J is TRBJ1-6 and V is TRBV20-1. CDR3 length: 17 residues. CDR1 and CDR2 from the germline V gene are DFQATT and SNEGSKA (reference sequence). The CDR3 region is CSARDSRESSYNSPLHF.

The rearrangement uses TRBV4-2 and TRBJ1-5. The CDR3 length is 15 residues. The germline V gene encodes CDR1 LGHNA and CDR2 YNFKEQ. CDR3 loop: CASSQVGSWDQPQHF.

V usage is TRBV30 and J usage is TRBJ2-2. Germline V gene data show CDR1 as GTSNPN and CDR2 as SVGIG (reference sequence). The CDR3 runs 11 residues. The CDR3 here is CAWSVGGELFF.

The chain employs TRBV7-9 and TRBJ2-5; TCRdb outputs TRBD2, but without DNA this stays unchecked. Germline V gives CDR1 SEHNR, CDR2 FQNEAQ (reference sequence). There are 15 residues in the CDR3. The CDR3 reads CASSSPGGEQETQYF. Full variable domain (missing parts from reference TRBV7-9 and TRBJ2-5): DTGVSQNPRHKITKRGQNVTFRCDPISEHNRLYWYRQTLGQGPEFLTYFQNEAQLEKSRLLSDRFSAERPKGSFSTLEIQRTEQGDSAMYLCASSSPGGEQETQYFGPGTRLLVL.

The rearrangement joins TRBV19 to TRBJ2-1. Germline loops: CDR1 LNHDA, CDR2 SQIVND (reference sequence). The CDR3 length is 14 residues. The CDR3 region is CASSISDSYNEQFF.

The chain carries TRBV27 and TRBJ2-1; checking the TCRdb D call of TRBD1 is not possible without DNA. This CDR3 is 14 amino acids long. Germline CDR1 MNHEY, CDR2 SMNVEV (reference sequence). CDR3 in amino acids: CASSQAGRGNEQFF.

V and J are TRBV28 and TRBJ2-1; the D call of TRBD1 rests on TCRdb alone, since no DNA is present to check it. The CDR3 length is 13 residues. Germline V gene lookup returns CDR1 MDHEN and CDR2 SYDVKM. CDR3 residues: CASSLNPGDEQFF.

The chain employs TRBV12-3 or TRBV12-4 and TRBJ2-5; TCRdb picks TRBD1, but there is no DNA to check that call. This CDR3 has 18 amino acids. CDR3 sequence reads: CASSLGGSGVGIQETQYF.

This chain links TRBV4-1 with TRBJ2-2; with no DNA, the TCRdb D assignment of TRBD2 cannot be verified. The CDR3 is 14 amino acids. The germline V gene has CDR1 MGHRA and CDR2 YSYEKL. CDR3: CASSPEGRTGELFF.

The chain recombines TRBV7-9 with TRBJ1-1; with no DNA, the TCRdb D assignment of TRBD1 cannot be verified. Germline values: CDR1 SEHNR, CDR2 FQNEAQ (reference sequence). The CDR3 loop spans 13 amino acids. CDR3 loop: CASSPRGTDGAFF.

This chain links TRBV12-3 or TRBV12-4 with TRBJ2-5. The CDR3 extends over 12 amino acids. CDR3 sequence: CASNFGSETQYF.

The rearrangement uses TRBV19 and TRBJ2-1; there is no DNA to check the TCRdb D call of TRBD1. The CDR3 is 14 amino acids. Looked up from germline, CDR1 is LNHDA and CDR2 is SQIVND (reference sequence). This CDR3 reads CASAEGQGITEQFF. The full variable domain, rest sourced from reference TRBV19 and TRBJ2-1, is DGGITQSPKYLFRKEGQNVTLSCEQNLNHDAMYWYRQDPGQGLRLIYYSQIVNDFQKGDIAEGYSVSREKKESFPLTVTSAQKNPTAFYLCASAEGQGITEQFFGPGTRLTVL.

The chain couples TRBV30 to TRBJ2-7. Germline CDR1 GTSNPN, CDR2 SVGIG (reference sequence). The CDR3 is made up of 12 amino acids. CDR3 residues: CAWSAGSDEQYF.

The gene calls are TRBV14 and TRBJ1-1. The germline gives CDR1 SGHDN, CDR2 FVKESK. CDR3 length: 15 amino acids. CDR3 amino acids: CASSQASGLLTEAFF. The variable domain in full, completed from reference TRBV14 and TRBJ1-1, reads EAGVTQFPSHSVIEKGQTVTLRCDPISGHDNLYWYRRVMGKEIKFLLHFVKESKQDESGMPNNRFLAERTGGTYSTLKVQPAELEDSGVYFCASSQASGLLTEAFFGQGTRLTVV.

V is TRBV29-1 and J is TRBJ1-1; TCRdb's D call of TRBD1 is untestable without DNA. The CDR3 totals 14 residues. Germline assignment: CDR1 SQVTM and CDR2 ANQGSEA. The CDR3 loop reads CSVDQGKQGRQAFF.

The chain joins TRBV5-1 to TRBJ1-4. From germline, CDR1 is SGHRS and CDR2 YFSETQ. This CDR3 is 16 amino acids long. The CDR3 loop reads CASSESGIRTNEKLFF.

The chain joins TRBV29-1 to TRBJ1-2; TCRdb returns TRBD1, unconfirmable since there is no DNA. The CDR3 consists of 12 residues. Germline V gene lookup returns CDR1 SQVTM and CDR2 ANQGSEA. Here the CDR3 reads CRGGSPEGGYTF. The whole variable domain, remainder taken from reference TRBV29-1 and TRBJ1-2, is SAVISQKPSRDICQRGTSLTIQCQVDSQVTMMFWYRQQPGQSLTLIATANQGSEATYESGFVIDKFPISRPNLTFSTLTVSNMSPEDSSIYLCRGGSPEGGYTFGSGTRLTVV.

This clonotype is classed as medium-sized (0.01 to 0.1%) by frequency. This chain uses TRBV19 with TRBJ2-1; TCRdb designates TRBD2, a call that cannot be tested without DNA. The length of the CDR3 is 11 residues. Looked up from germline, CDR1 is LNHDA and CDR2 is SQIVND (reference sequence). CDR3 in amino acids: CASSARYEQFF.

This chain uses TRBV27 with TRBJ2-1; TCRdb indicates TRBD2, and absent DNA this call remains unverified. The CDR3 runs 16 residues. Germline V gives CDR1 MNHEY, CDR2 SMNVEV (reference sequence). CDR3 protein: CASSPLSRGAHNEQFF.

This rearrangement joins TRBV7-6 to TRBJ2-2; TCRdb picks TRBD1, but there is no DNA to check that call. CDR3 length equals 17 residues. The germline gives CDR1 SGHVS, CDR2 FNYEAQ. The CDR3: CASSFRGGRANTGELFF.

The J gene is TRBJ2-2, the V gene TRBV27; the TRBD1 assignment by TCRdb is unverifiable without DNA. CDR3 length equals 15 residues. The germline gives CDR1 MNHEY, CDR2 SMNVEV (reference sequence). The CDR3 sequence: CASSLAAGASGELFF.